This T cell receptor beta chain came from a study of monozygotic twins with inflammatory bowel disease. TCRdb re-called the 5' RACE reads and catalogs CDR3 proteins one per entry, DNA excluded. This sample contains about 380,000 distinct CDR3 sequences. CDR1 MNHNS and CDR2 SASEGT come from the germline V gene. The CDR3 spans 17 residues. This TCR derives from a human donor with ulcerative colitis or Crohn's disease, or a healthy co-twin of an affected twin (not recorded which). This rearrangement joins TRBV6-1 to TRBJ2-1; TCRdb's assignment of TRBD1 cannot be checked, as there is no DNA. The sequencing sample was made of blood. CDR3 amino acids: CASSRQTTGTGDNEQFF.